Here is one T cell receptor beta chain with its context. The sampling schedule covered blood at baseline, cycle 4 day 1, and cycle 7 day 1. This entry comes from a study of OX40 agonist ivuxolimab in advanced cancers. About the study: Patients were infused with ivuxolimab every 2 weeks at 0.01 to 10 mg/kg.

Profiled with immunoSEQ multiplex PCR; TCRdb holds only in-frame clones, not every one. The table records tens of thousands of clones, over 75% of them present only once. V lost 10 bases and J lost 2; bases outside the gene matches: 1. Germline CDR1 MNHNY, CDR2 SVGAGI (reference sequence). The CDR3 is 12 amino acids. The chain recombines TRBV6-6 with TRBJ1-3; the match to TRBD1 covers 8 bases. The source is an adult with an advanced solid tumor such as melanoma, head and neck, liver or kidney cancer. The sequencing here drew on CD4+ or CD8+ T cells sorted from blood, taken in a trial of the OX40 agonist ivuxolimab. The CDR3 spells CATRGPGNTIYF. CDR3 coding DNA: TGTGCCACCAGGGGGCCTGGAAACACCATATATTTT.